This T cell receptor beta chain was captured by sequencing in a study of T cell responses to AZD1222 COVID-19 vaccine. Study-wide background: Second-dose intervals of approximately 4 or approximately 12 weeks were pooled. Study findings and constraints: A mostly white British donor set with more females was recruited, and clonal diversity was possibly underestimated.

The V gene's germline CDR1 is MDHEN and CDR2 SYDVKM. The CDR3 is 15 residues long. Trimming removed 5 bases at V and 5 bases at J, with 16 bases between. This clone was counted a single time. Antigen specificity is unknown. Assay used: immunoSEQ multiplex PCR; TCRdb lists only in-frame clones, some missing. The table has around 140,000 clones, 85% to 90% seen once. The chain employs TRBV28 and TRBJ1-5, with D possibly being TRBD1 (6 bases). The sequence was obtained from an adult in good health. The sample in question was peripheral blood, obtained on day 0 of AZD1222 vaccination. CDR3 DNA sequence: TGTGCCAGCAGTGCCGCCGGTTACAGGGATCAGCCCCAGCATTTT. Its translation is CASSAAGYRDQPQHF. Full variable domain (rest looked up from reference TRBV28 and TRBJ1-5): DVKVTQSSRYLVKRTGEKVFLECVQDMDHENMFWYRQDPGLGLRLIYFSYDVKMKEKGDIPEGYSVSREKKERFSLILESASTNQTSMYLCASSAAGYRDQPQHFGDGTRLSIL.